The 3 T cell receptor beta chains listed next were all sequenced from one sample in a study of patients and donors after allogeneic stem cell transplantation. TCRdb fed the RT-PCR reads into MiXCR, producing one record per CDR3 protein. Here the sample spans about 74,000 distinct CDR3 sequences, about 26% being singletons. Sequencing used blood, either unsorted or a sorted T cell fraction (not recorded which). These TCRs come from a human donor who was either an allogeneic HSCT recipient or a stem cell or donor lymphocyte infusion donor (not recorded which). It is not recorded whose cells these are; they may come from a transplant donor.

The genes are TRBV5-1 and TRBJ1-6; D is possibly TRBD1 (5 bases). This CDR3 is built from 14 residues. Between the trimmed V and J ends, which lost 2 bases and 7 bases, there was a span of 10 bases. The V gene's germline CDR1 is SGHRS and CDR2 YFSETQ. This chain's CDR3 is CASSFQGDNSPLHF. The DNA of the CDR3 is TGCGCCAGCAGCTTCCAGGGAGACAATTCACCCCTCCACTTT.

This clonotype has just a few counts. The V gene is TRBV12-3 or TRBV12-4, the J gene TRBJ2-7; D tentatively reads TRBD1 or TRBD2 (5 bases each). Trimming removed 5 bases at V and 3 bases at J, with 11 bases between. This CDR3 has 13 amino acids. The CDR3 nucleotides read TGTGCCAGCAGTGCCGGGACCCTCTACGAGCAGTACTTC. This encodes CASSAGTLYEQYF.

The rearrangement links TRBV11-2 to TRBJ2-2, with TRBD1 identical over 7 bases. The CDR3 is made up of 14 amino acids. Looked up from germline, CDR1 is SGHAT and CDR2 is FQNNGV. The V gene end was trimmed by 2 bases and the J gene end by 7 bases; junction bases not matched to a gene: 4. CDR3 in amino acids: CASSLRGQGGELFF. The CDR3 DNA sequence: TGTGCCAGCAGCTTAAGGGGGCAGGGCGGGGAGCTGTTTTTT.